One and the same sample provided the 20 T cell receptor beta chains below, sequenced in a study of cytomegalovirus exposure and HLA in healthy donors (dated by TCRdb to the late 2010s). Library creation used the immunoSEQ multiplex PCR assay. For the multiplex PCR, a mixture combining 60 forward primers for TCR Vbeta segments and 13 reverse primers for TCR Jbeta segments was used. Here the immuneACCESS table is served through TCRdb, limited to in-frame sequences with V and J called. Missing clones are a known gap in these copies; in checked studies unresolved V genes cover under half, and the rest lacks a known reason. The table for this sample records 45,000 to 70,000 clones. The ten largest make up more than 9% of the sample. Input material: PBMCs. The receptors shown here come from a woman aged 30 to 39 in good health and CMV-seropositive.

The chain links TRBV14 to TRBJ1-2, with D uncertain. Looked up from germline, CDR1 is SGHDN and CDR2 is FVKESK. CDR3 size: 11 residues. Trimming removed 2 bases from V and 13 bases from J, with 11 bases in between. CDR3 nucleotides: TGTGCCAGCAGCCAATCGTTCCTTTTCACCTTC. Residues: CASSQSFLFTF.

The chain employs TRBV4-1 and TRBJ2-7; tentative D call: TRBD2 (5 bases). The germline V gene encodes CDR1 MGHRA and CDR2 YSYEKL. The CDR3 has 16 amino acids. V dropped 1 base and J dropped 3 bases, with 16 bases sitting between them. CDR3 loop: CASSQVTSGNRYEQYF. CDR3 nucleotides: TGCGCCAGCAGCCAAGTTACCAGCGGTAATCGCTACGAGCAGTACTTC.

This rearrangement joins TRBV4-1 to TRBJ2-5; D might be TRBD1 (6 bases). Germline CDR1 is MGHRA and CDR2 is YSYEKL. V dropped 4 bases and J dropped 5 bases, with 14 bases sitting between them. The CDR3 runs 14 residues. CDR3 protein: CASSRRTVFETQYF. CDR3 DNA sequence: TGCGCCAGCAGCCGCAGGACAGTTTTTGAGACCCAGTACTTC.

This chain connects TRBV4-2 to TRBJ2-7; unclear D gene. Germline lookup yields CDR1 LGHNA and CDR2 YNFKEQ. CDR3 length equals 14 residues. V lost 0 bases and J 6 bases, leaving 12 bases between the germline ends. CDR3: CASSQDTLYREQYF. The CDR3, as DNA: TGTGCCAGCAGCCAAGATACCCTCTACCGCGAGCAGTACTTC.

CDR3 amino acids: CAISESPQGTAGYTF. The DNA of the CDR3 is TGTGCCATCAGTGAGTCCCCACAGGGAACGGCTGGCTACACCTTC. This sequence joins TRBV10-3 and TRBJ1-2; D might be TRBD1 (6 bases). The CDR3 extends over 15 amino acids. The germline V gene encodes CDR1 ENHRY and CDR2 SYGVKD. Trimming left V 0 bases short and J 7 bases short, with 15 bases between.

V and J are TRBV2 and TRBJ1-4; 7 bases fit TRBD1. Germline V CDR1 and CDR2: SNHLY, FYNNEI. CDR3 length equals 17 residues. V shed 6 bases and J 0 bases; nucleotides not matched to a gene: 10. For the CDR3, the DNA is TGTGCCAGCAGCAGACAGGGACGACCCGCAACTAATGAAAAACTGTTTTTT. The encoded protein is CASSRQGRPATNEKLFF.

The chain combines TRBV19 with TRBJ2-2, with D maybe TRBD1 (5 bases). The CDR3 is 14 residues long. V was pared by 5 bases and J by 1 base, with 8 bases between. Germline CDR1 is LNHDA and CDR2 is SQIVND (reference sequence). DNA for the CDR3: TGTGCCAGTAGTCTCGGACAGAACACCGGGGAGCTGTTTTTT. Protein sequence: CASSLGQNTGELFF.

The chain recombines TRBV29-1 with TRBJ1-2; 7 bases align to TRBD1. The V segment lost 6 bases and the J segment 4 bases; nucleotides outside the gene matches: 8. Germline V CDR1 and CDR2: SQVTM, ANQGSEA. The CDR3 covers 13 residues. This CDR3 reads CSVETGTAYGYTF. CDR3 nucleotide sequence: TGCAGCGTAGAAACGGGGACAGCCTATGGCTACACCTTC.

The gene calls are TRBV9 and TRBJ1-2, with 7 bases matching TRBD1. This CDR3 spans 14 amino acids. The ends lost 4 bases at V and 1 base at J; junction bases unmatched: 4. The germline gives CDR1 SGDLS, CDR2 YYNGEE. The CDR3 region has the DNA TGTGCCAGCAGCCCTTGGGACAGTAACTATGGCTACACCTTC. Amino acids: CASSPWDSNYGYTF.

The chain recombines TRBV5-4 with TRBJ2-7; weak D call: TRBD1 (6 bases). CDR3 length: 12 amino acids. Between the trimmed V and J ends, which lost 4 bases and 2 bases, there was a span of 7 bases. CDR1 and CDR2 from the germline V gene are SGHNT and YYREEE (reference sequence). The CDR3 protein is CASSRDTYEQYF. The CDR3 DNA follows: TGTGCCAGCAGCCGGGACACCTACGAGCAGTACTTC.

The chain employs TRBV5-1 and TRBJ2-1, with 9 bases fitting TRBD2. Germline CDR1 is SGHRS and CDR2 is YFSETQ. This CDR3 contains 15 residues. J was trimmed by 6 bases and V by 2 bases; bases with no gene match: 6. In DNA form, the CDR3 reads TGCGCCAGCAGCTTCGCAGGACTAGCGTCCAATGAGCAGTTCTTC. As protein: CASSFAGLASNEQFF.

The gene calls are TRBV30 and TRBJ2-1; a possible D gene is TRBD2 (5 bases). Germline V gives CDR1 GTSNPN, CDR2 SVGIG (reference sequence). CDR3 size: 14 residues. Trimming cost V 3 bases and J 5 bases, with 14 bases left between them. CDR3 in amino acids: CAWRSRGSDNEQFF. The CDR3 DNA reads as TGTGCCTGGAGGAGCCGAGGGTCCGACAATGAGCAGTTCTTC.

The V call is TRBV13, the J call TRBJ2-5; weak D call: TRBD1 (5 bases). Germline CDR1 is PRHDT and CDR2 is FYEKMQ (reference sequence). This CDR3 spans 16 amino acids. Between the trimmed V and J ends, which lost 1 base and 0 bases, there was a span of 12 bases. CDR3 DNA sequence: TGTGCCAGCAGCTTAGAGGGGCAGCTGTACCAAGAGACCCAGTACTTC. It specifies CASSLEGQLYQETQYF.

The V call is TRBV6-4, the J call TRBJ1-6; 7 nucleotides line up with TRBD1. With 4 bases clipped from V and 8 bases from J, the junction kept 8 bases outside the gene matches. The CDR3 runs to 15 residues. Looked up from germline, CDR1 is MRHNA and CDR2 is SNTAGT. The DNA of the CDR3 is TGTGCCAGCAGTGTCGAGGGGGCGGGTGATTCACCCCTCCACTTT. Its protein is CASSVEGAGDSPLHF.

This clone ranks as large (0.1 to 1%) in terms of frequency. CDR3 loop: CASSKQMNTEAFF. CDR3 nucleotides: TGTGCCAGCAGTAAACAGATGAACACTGAAGCTTTCTTT. The chain has TRBV28 and TRBJ1-1; no clear D gene. Germline assignment: CDR1 MDHEN and CDR2 SYDVKM. V was pared by 5 bases and J by 0 bases, with 7 bases between. The CDR3 is made up of 13 amino acids.

The genes are TRBV27 and TRBJ2-3; tentative D call: TRBD1 (7 bases). Trimming pared 1 base from V and 1 base from J, leaving 12 bases between. The length of the CDR3 is 16 residues. Germline V gives CDR1 MNHEY, CDR2 SMNVEV (reference sequence). CDR3 DNA sequence: TGTGCCAGCAGTTTATTAGGGGGCGGGGGCACAGATACGCAGTATTTT. Its translation: CASSLLGGGGTDTQYF.

The V and J genes are TRBV5-6 and TRBJ2-2; 7 bases fit TRBD2. Unmatched junction bases numbered 3, after V lost 3 bases and J lost 1 base. Germline V gene sequence: CDR1 SGHDT, CDR2 YYEEEE. The CDR3 consists of 15 residues. In DNA, the CDR3 is TGTGCCAGCAGCTGGGGAGGGGTGAACACCGGGGAGCTGTTTTTT. This sequence encodes CASSWGGVNTGELFF.

This rearrangement joins TRBV6-5 to TRBJ2-2; tentative D call: TRBD1 (5 bases). With 5 bases removed from V and 2 bases from J, the gap between germline ends came to 9 bases. Looked up from germline, CDR1 is MNHEY and CDR2 is SVGAGI. The CDR3 totals 14 residues. The CDR3 DNA reads TGTGCCAGCAGTCCCGACAGAAACACCGGGGAGCTGTTTTTT. It specifies CASSPDRNTGELFF.

This chain connects TRBV29-1 to TRBJ1-1, with 7 bases lining up with TRBD1. The CDR3 covers 12 residues. Germline CDR1 reads SQVTM; CDR2 reads ANQGSEA. The trim removed 7 bases at V and 6 bases at J, leaving 8 bases unmatched. The CDR3 spells CSARDRVAEAFF. CDR3 nucleotides: TGCAGCGCCCGAGACAGGGTCGCTGAAGCTTTCTTT. Full variable domain (missing parts from reference TRBV29-1 and TRBJ1-1): SAVISQKPSRDICQRGTSLTIQCQVDSQVTMMFWYRQQPGQSLTLIATANQGSEATYESGFVIDKFPISRPNLTFSTLTVSNMSPEDSSIYLCSARDRVAEAFFGQGTRLTVV.

The CDR3 sequence: CSVEAGGAFF. The CDR3 nucleotides are TGCAGCGTTGAGGCAGGGGGGGCTTTCTTT. The chain joins TRBV29-1 to TRBJ1-1; TRBD1 agrees at 7 bases. Germline CDR1 and CDR2: SQVTM and ANQGSEA. After removal of 3 bases from V and 11 bases from J, the junction contained 3 bases not matched to a gene. This CDR3 contains 10 residues.